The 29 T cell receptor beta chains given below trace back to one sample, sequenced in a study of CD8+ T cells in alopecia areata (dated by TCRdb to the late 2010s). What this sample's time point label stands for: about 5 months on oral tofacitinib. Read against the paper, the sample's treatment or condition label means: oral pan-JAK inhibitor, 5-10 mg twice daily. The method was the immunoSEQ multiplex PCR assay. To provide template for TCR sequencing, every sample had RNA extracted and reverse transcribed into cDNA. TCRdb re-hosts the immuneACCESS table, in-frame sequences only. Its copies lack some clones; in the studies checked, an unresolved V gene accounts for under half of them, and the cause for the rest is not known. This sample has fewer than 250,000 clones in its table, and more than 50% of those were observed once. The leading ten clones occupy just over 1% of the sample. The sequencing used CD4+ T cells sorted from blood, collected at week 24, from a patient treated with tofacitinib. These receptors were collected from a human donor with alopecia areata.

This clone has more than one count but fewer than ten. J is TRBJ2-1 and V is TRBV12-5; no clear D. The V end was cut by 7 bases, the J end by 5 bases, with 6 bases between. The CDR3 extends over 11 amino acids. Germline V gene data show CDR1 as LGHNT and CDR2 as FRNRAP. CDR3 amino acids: CASARHNEQFF. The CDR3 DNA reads TGTGCTAGTGCCAGACACAATGAGCAGTTCTTC.

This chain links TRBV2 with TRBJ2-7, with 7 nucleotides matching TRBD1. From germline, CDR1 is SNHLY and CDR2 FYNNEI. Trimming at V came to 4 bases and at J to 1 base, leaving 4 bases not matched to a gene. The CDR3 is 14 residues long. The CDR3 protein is CASSGGTESYEQYF. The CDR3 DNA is TGTGCCAGCAGTGGAGGGACAGAGTCCTACGAGCAGTACTTC.

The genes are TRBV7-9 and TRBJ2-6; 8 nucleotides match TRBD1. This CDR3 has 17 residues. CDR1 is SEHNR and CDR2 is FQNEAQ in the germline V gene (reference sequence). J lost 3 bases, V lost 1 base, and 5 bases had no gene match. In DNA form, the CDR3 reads TGTGCCAGCAGCTTAGGGGACAGGCGAGGTGGGGCCAACGTCCTGACTTTC. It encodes CASSLGDRRGGANVLTF. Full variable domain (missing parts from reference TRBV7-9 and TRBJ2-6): DTGVSQNPRHKITKRGQNVTFRCDPISEHNRLYWYRQTLGQGPEFLTYFQNEAQLEKSRLLSDRFSAERPKGSFSTLEIQRTEQGDSAMYLCASSLGDRRGGANVLTFGAGSRLTVL.

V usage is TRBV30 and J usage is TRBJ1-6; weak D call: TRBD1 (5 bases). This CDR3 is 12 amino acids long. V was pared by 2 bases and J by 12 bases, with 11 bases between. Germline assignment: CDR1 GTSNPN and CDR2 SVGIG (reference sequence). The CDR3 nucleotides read TGTGCCTGGAGTAATACGGGGGGACCCCTCCACTTT. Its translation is CAWSNTGGPLHF.

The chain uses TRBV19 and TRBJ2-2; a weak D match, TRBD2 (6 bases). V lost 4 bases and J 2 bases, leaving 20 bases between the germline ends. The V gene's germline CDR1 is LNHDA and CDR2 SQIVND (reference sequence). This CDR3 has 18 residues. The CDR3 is CASSTPGTSSLNTGELFF. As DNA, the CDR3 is TGTGCCAGTAGTACCCCGGGCACTAGCTCACTTAACACCGGGGAGCTGTTTTTT.

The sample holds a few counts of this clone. This CDR3 reads CASSLTGGDTEAFF. CDR3 coding DNA: TGCGCCAGCAGCTTGACAGGGGGGGACACTGAAGCTTTCTTT. The chain is built from TRBV5-1 and TRBJ1-1, with 8 bases matching TRBD1. V shed 1 base, J shed 3 bases, and the junction held 2 bases outside the gene matches. Germline V gene sequence: CDR1 SGHRS, CDR2 YFSETQ. The CDR3 is made up of 14 amino acids.

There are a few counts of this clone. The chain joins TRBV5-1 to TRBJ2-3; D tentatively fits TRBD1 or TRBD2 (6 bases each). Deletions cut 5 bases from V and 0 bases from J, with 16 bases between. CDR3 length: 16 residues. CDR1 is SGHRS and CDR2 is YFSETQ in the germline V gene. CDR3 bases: TGCGCCAGCAGGATCGGGGGACACCCTAGCACAGATACGCAGTATTTT. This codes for CASRIGGHPSTDTQYF.

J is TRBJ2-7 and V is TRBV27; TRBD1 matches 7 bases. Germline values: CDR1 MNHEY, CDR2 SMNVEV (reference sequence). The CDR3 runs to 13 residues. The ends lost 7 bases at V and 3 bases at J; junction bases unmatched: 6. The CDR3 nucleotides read TGTGCCAGCAAGCGGACAGGCGTCTACGAGCAGTACTTC. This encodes CASKRTGVYEQYF.

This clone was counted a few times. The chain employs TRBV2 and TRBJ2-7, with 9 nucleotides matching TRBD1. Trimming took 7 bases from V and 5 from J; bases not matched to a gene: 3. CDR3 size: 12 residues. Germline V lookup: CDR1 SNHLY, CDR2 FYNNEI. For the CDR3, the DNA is TGTGCCAGCATCAGACAGGGGGACGAGCAGTACTTC. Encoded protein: CASIRQGDEQYF.

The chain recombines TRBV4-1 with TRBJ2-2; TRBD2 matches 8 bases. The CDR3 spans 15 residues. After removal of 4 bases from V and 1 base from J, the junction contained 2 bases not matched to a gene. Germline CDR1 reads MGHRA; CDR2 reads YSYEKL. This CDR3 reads CASSRAGGNTGELFF. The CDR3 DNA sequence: TGCGCCAGCAGCCGGGCGGGGGGGAACACCGGGGAGCTGTTTTTT.

CDR3 sequence reads: CASSLGQMNTEAFF. The CDR3 DNA is TGTGCCAGCTCACTGGGGCAGATGAACACTGAAGCTTTCTTT. This chain joins TRBV18 and TRBJ1-1; D is possibly TRBD1 (5 bases). The CDR3 is made up of 14 amino acids. Germline CDR1 reads KGHSH; CDR2 reads LQKENI. Trimming removed 4 bases at V and 0 bases at J, with 9 bases between.

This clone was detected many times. CDR3 DNA sequence: TGCGCCAGCAGCCCCAGGGCAGATACGCAGTATTTT. Its protein product is CASSPRADTQYF. The chain carries TRBV5-1 and TRBJ2-3, with D tentatively TRBD1 (5 bases). Germline V gene sequence: CDR1 SGHRS, CDR2 YFSETQ. V lost 4 bases and J lost 4, with 7 bases in between. This CDR3 spans 12 amino acids.

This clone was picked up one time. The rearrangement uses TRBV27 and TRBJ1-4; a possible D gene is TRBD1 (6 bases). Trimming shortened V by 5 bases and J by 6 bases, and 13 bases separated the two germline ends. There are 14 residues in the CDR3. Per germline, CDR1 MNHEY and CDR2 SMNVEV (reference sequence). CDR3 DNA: TGTGCCAGCAGTCCCACAGGGTCGCATGAAAAACTGTTTTTT. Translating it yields CASSPTGSHEKLFF.

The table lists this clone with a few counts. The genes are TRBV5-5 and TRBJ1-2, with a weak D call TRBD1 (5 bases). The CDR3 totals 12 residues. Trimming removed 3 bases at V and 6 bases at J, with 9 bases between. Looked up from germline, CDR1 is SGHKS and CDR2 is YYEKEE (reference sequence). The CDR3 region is CASSSLGDGYTF. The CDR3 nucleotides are TGTGCCAGCAGCTCTCTAGGGGATGGCTACACCTTC.

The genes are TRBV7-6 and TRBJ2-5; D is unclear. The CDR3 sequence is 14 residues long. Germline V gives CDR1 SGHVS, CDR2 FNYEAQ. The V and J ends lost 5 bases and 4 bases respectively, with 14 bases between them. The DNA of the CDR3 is TGTGCCAGCAGCCGCATCCCCGGGTCAGAGACCCAGTACTTC. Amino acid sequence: CASSRIPGSETQYF.

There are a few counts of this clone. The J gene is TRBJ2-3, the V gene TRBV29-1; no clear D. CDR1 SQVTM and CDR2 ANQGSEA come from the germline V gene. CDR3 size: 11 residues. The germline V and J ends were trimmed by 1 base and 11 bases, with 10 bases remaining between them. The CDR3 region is CSVEVGHGQYF. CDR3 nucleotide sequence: TGCAGCGTTGAAGTGGGCCACGGGCAGTATTTT.

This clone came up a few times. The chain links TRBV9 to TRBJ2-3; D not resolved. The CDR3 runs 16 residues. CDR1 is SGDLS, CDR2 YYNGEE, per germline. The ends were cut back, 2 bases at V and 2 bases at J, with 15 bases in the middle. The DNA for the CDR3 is TGTGCCAGCAGCGTGGAGTTAAGTCGGTCCACAGATACGCAGTATTTT. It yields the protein CASSVELSRSTDTQYF.

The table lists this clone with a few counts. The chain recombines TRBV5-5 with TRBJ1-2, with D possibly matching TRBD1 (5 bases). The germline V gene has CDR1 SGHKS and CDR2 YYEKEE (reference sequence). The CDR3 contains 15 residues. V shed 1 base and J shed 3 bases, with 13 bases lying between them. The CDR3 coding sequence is TGTGCCAGCAGCTTGACCCCCCTGGGGGACTATGGCTACACCTTC. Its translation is CASSLTPLGDYGYTF. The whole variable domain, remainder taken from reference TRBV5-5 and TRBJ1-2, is DAGVTQSPTHLIKTRGQQVTLRCSPISGHKSVSWYQQVLGQGPQFIFQYYEKEERGRGNFPDRFSARQFPNYSSELNVNALLLGDSALYLCASSLTPLGDYGYTFGSGTRLTVV.

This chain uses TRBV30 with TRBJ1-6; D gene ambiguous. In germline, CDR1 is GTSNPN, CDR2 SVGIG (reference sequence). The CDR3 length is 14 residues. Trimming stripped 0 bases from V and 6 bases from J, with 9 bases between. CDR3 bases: TGTGCCTGGAGTGTCGATCGAACTAATTCACCCCTCCACTTT. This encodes CAWSVDRTNSPLHF. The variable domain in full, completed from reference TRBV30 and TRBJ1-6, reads SQTIHQWPATLVQPVGSPLSLECTVEGTSNPNLYWYRQAAGRGLQLLFYSVGIGQISSEVPQNLSASRPQDRQFILSSKKLLLSDSGFYLCAWSVDRTNSPLHFGNGTRLTVT.

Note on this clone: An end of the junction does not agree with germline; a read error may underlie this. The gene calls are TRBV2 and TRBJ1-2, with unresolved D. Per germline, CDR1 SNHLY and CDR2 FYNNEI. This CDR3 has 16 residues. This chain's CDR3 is CASGDPVAGPEGGYTF. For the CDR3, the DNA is TGTGCCAGCGGTGATCCGGTGGCAGGACCCGAGGGTGGCTACACCTTC.

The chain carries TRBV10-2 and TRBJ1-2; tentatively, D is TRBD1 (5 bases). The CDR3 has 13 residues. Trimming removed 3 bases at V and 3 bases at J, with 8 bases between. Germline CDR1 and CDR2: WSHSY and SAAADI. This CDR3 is CASSEDRDYGYTF. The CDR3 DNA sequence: TGCGCCAGCAGTGAAGACAGAGACTATGGCTACACCTTC.

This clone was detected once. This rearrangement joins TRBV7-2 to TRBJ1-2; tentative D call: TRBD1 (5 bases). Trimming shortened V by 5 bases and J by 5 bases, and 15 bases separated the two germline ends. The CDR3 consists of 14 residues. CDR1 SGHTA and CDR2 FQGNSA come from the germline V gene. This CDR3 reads CASSPQGQAYGYTF. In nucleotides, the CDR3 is TGTGCCAGCAGCCCCCAGGGCCAGGCTTATGGCTACACCTTC.

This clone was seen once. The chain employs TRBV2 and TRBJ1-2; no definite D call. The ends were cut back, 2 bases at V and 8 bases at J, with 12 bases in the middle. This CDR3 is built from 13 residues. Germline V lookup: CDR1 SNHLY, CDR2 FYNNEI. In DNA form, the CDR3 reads TGTGCCAGCAGTGAACGGAGAACGGGGGGCTACACCTTC. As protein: CASSERRTGGYTF.

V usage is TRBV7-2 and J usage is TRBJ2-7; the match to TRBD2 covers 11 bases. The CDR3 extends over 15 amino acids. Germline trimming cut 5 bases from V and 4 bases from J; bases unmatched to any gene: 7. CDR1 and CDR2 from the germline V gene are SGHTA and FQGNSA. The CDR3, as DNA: TGTGCCAGCAGCGTGACTAGCGGGGAAGGTTACGAGCAGTACTTC. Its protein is CASSVTSGEGYEQYF.

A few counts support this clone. CDR3 sequence reads: CSAIQGPGYEQYF. The DNA of the CDR3 is TGCAGCGCTATACAGGGGCCCGGCTACGAGCAGTACTTC. This chain joins TRBV29-1 and TRBJ2-7, with 7 bases that match TRBD1. The V segment lost 7 bases and the J segment 3 bases; nucleotides outside the gene matches: 9. The length of the CDR3 is 13 residues. Germline V gene sequence: CDR1 SQVTM, CDR2 ANQGSEA.

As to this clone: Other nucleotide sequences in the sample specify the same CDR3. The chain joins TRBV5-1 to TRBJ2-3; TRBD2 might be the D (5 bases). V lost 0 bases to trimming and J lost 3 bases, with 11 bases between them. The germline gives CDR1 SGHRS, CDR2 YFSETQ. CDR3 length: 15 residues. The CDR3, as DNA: TGCGCCAGCAGCTTGGCCGGGGTTGGTACAGATACGCAGTATTTT. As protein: CASSLAGVGTDTQYF. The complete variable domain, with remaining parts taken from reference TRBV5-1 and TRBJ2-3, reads KAGVTQTPRYLIKTRGQQVTLSCSPISGHRSVSWYQQTPGQGLQFLFEYFSETQRNKGNFPGRFSGRQFSNSRSEMNVSTLELGDSALYLCASSLAGVGTDTQYFGPGTRLTVL.

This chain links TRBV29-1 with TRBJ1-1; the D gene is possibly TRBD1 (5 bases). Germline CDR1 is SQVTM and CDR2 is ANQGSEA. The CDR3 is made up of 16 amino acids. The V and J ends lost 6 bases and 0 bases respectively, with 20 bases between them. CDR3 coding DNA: TGCAGCGTCCTGACCCGGGGGGGACGTATGAACACTGAAGCTTTCTTT. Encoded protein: CSVLTRGGRMNTEAFF.

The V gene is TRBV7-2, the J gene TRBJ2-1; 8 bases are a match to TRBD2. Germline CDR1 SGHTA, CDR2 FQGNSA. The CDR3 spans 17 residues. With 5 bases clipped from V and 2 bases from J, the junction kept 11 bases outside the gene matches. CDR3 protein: CASSPESGGHTYNEQFF. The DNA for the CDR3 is TGTGCCAGCAGCCCGGAGAGCGGGGGCCATACCTACAATGAGCAGTTCTTC.

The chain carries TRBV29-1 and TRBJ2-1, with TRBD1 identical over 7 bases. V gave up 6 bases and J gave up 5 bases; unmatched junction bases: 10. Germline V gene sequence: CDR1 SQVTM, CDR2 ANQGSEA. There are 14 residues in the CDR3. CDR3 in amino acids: CSVLQGVGDNEQFF. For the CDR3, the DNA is TGCAGCGTCCTCCAGGGGGTGGGGGACAATGAGCAGTTCTTC.